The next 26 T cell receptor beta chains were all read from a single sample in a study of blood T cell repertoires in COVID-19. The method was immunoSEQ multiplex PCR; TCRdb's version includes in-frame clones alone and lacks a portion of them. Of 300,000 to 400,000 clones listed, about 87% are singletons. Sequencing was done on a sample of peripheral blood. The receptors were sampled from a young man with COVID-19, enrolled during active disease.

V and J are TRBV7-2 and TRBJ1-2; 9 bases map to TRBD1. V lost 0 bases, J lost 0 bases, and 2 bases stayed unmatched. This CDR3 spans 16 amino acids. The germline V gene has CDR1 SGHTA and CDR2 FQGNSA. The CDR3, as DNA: TGTGCCAGCAGCTTAGCACAGGGGGCGTCTAACTATGGCTACACCTTC. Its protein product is CASSLAQGASNYGYTF.

This CDR3 is CATSDSGQGAWTDTQYF. The CDR3 DNA reads as TGTGCCACCAGTGATTCGGGACAGGGGGCCTGGACAGATACGCAGTATTTT. The chain couples TRBV24-1 to TRBJ2-3, with 12 positions matching TRBD1. Trimming took 2 bases from V and 3 from J; bases not matched to a gene: 5. Germline-derived CDR1 and CDR2 are KGHDR and SFDVKD. This CDR3 spans 17 amino acids.

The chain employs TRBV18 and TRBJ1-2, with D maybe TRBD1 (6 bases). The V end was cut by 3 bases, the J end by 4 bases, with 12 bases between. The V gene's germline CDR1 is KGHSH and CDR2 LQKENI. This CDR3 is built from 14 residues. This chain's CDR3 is CASSPEDRGYGYTF. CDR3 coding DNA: TGTGCCAGCTCACCGGAGGACAGAGGCTATGGCTACACCTTC.

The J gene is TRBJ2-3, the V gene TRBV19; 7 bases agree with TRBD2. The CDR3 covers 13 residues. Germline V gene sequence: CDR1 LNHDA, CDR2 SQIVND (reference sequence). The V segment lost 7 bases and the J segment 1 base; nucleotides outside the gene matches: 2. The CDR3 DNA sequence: TGTGCCAGTACTACTAGCGGCACAGATACGCAGTATTTT. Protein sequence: CASTTSGTDTQYF.

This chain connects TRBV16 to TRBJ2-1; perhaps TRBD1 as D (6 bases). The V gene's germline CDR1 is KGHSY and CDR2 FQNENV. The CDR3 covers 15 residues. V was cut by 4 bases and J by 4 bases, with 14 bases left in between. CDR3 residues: CASSLKGDTYNEQFF. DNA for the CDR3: TGTGCCAGCAGCCTCAAGGGGGACACTTACAATGAGCAGTTCTTC.

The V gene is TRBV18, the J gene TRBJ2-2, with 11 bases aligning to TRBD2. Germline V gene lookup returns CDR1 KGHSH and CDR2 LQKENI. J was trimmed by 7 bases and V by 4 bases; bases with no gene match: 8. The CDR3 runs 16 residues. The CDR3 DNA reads TGTGCCAGCTCACTCCCGGGACTAGCGGTCCGCGGGGAGCTGTTTTTT. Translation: CASSLPGLAVRGELFF. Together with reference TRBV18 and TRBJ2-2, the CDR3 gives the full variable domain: NAGVMQNPRHLVRRRGQEARLRCSPMKGHSHVYWYRQLPEEGLKFMVYLQKENIIDESGMPKERFSAEFPKEGPSILRIQQVVRGDSAAYFCASSLPGLAVRGELFFGEGSRLTVL.

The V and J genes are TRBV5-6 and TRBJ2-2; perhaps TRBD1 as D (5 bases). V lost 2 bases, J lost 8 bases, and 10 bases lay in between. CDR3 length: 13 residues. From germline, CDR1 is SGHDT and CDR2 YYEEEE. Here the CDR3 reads CASSFSGQGELFF. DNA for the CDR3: TGTGCCAGCAGCTTTTCAGGGCAGGGGGAGCTGTTTTTT.

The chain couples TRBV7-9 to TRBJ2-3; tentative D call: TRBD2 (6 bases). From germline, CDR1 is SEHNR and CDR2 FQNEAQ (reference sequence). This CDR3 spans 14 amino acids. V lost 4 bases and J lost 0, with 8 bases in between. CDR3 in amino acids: CASSWEESTDTQYF. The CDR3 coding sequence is TGTGCCAGCAGCTGGGAGGAAAGCACAGATACGCAGTATTTT.

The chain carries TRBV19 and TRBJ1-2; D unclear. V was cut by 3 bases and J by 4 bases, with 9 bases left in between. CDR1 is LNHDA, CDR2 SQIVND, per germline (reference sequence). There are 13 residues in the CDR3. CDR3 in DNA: TGTGCCAGTAGTATGTGGGCGTCCTATGGCTACACCTTC. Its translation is CASSMWASYGYTF. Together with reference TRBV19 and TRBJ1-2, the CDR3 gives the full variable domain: DGGITQSPKYLFRKEGQNVTLSCEQNLNHDAMYWYRQDPGQGLRLIYYSQIVNDFQKGDIAEGYSVSREKKESFPLTVTSAQKNPTAFYLCASSMWASYGYTFGSGTRLTVV.

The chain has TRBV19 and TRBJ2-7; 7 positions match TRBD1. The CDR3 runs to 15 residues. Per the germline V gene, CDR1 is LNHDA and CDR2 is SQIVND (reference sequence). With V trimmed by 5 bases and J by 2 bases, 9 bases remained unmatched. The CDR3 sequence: CASSPHGTDPYEQYF. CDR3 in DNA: TGTGCCAGTAGTCCCCACGGGACAGACCCCTACGAGCAGTACTTC.

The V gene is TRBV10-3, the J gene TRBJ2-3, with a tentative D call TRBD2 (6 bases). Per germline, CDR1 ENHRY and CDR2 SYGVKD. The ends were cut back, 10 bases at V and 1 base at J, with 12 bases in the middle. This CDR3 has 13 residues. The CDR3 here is CATETGGTDTQYF. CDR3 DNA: TGTGCCACAGAAACGGGGGGCACAGATACGCAGTATTTT.

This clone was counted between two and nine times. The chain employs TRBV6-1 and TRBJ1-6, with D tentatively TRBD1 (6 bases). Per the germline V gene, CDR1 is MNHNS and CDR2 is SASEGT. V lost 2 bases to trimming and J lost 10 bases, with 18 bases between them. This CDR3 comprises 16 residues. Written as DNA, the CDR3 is TGTGCCAGCAGTGAATATCCGCGGACAGACGTCTCACCCCTCCACTTT. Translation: CASSEYPRTDVSPLHF.

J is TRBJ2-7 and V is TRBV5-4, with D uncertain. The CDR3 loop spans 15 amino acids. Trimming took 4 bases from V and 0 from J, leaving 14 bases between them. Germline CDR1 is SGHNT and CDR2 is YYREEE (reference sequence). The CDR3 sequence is CASSPDQVSSYEQYF. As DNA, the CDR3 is TGTGCCAGCAGCCCAGACCAGGTTAGCTCCTACGAGCAGTACTTC.

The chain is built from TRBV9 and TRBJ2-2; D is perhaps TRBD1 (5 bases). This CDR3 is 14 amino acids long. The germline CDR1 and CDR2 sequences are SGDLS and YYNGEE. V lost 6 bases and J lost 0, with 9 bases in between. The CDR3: CASTPGSNTGELFF. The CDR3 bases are TGTGCCAGCACACCAGGGTCGAACACCGGGGAGCTGTTTTTT.

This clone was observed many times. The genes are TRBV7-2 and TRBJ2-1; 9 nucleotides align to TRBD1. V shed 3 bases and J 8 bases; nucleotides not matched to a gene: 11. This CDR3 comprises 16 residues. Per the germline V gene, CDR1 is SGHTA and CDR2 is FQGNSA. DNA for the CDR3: TGTGCCAGCAGCTTCTCCCGGGACAGGGTGTTGGATGAGCAGTTCTTC. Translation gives CASSFSRDRVLDEQFF.

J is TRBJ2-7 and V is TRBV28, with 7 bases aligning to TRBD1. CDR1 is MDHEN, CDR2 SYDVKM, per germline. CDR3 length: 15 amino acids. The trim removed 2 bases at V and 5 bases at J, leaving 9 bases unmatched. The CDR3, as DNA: TGTGCCAGCAGTTTAAGTCGGGACAGTCTAAACGAGCAGTACTTC. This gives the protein CASSLSRDSLNEQYF.

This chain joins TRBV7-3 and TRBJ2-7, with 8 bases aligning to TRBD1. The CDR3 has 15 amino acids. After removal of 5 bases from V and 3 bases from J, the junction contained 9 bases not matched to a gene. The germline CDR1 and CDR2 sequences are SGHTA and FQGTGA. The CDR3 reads CASSIQGQGVYEQYF. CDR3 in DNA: TGTGCCAGCAGCATTCAAGGACAGGGAGTCTACGAGCAGTACTTC.

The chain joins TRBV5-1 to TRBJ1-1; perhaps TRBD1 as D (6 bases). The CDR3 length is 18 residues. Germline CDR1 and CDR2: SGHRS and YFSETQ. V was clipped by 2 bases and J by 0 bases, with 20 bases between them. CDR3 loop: CASSFLGTSTSMNTEAFF. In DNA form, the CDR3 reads TGCGCCAGCAGCTTTTTGGGGACATCAACCTCAATGAACACTGAAGCTTTCTTT.

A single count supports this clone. CDR3 amino acids: CASSQAGSSTQYF. The CDR3, as DNA: TGCGCCAGCAGCCAAGCGGGATCCAGCACGCAGTATTTT. The V call is TRBV4-3, the J call TRBJ2-3; perhaps TRBD2 as D (5 bases). Per germline, CDR1 LGHNA and CDR2 YSLEER. Deletions cut 1 base from V and 9 bases from J, with 11 bases between. The CDR3 has 13 residues.

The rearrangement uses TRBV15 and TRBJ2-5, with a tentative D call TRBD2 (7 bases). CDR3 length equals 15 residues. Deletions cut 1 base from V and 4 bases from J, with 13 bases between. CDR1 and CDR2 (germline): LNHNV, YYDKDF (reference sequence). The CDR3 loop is CATSRARGGGETQYF. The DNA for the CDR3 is TGTGCCACCAGCAGAGCGAGGGGGGGCGGAGAGACCCAGTACTTC. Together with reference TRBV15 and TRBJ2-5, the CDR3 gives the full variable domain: DAMVIQNPRYQVTQFGKPVTLSCSQTLNHNVMYWYQQKSSQAPKLLFHYYDKDFNNEADTPDNFQSRRPNTSFCFLDIRSPGLGDTAMYLCATSRARGGGETQYFGPGTRLLVL.

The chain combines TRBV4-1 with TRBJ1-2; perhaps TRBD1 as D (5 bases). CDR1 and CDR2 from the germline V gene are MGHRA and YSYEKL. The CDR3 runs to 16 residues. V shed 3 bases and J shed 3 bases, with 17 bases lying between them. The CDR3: CASSHGGGLMDYGYTF. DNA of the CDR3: TGCGCCAGCAGCCACGGGGGAGGACTCATGGACTATGGCTACACCTTC.

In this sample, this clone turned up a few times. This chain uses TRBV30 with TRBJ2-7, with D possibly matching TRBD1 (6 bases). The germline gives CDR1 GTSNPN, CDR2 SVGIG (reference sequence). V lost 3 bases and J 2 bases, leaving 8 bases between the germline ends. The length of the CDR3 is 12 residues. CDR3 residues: CAWRDRTYEQYF. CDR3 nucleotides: TGTGCCTGGAGGGACAGAACCTACGAGCAGTACTTC. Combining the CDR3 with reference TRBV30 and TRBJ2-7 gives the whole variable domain SQTIHQWPATLVQPVGSPLSLECTVEGTSNPNLYWYRQAAGRGLQLLFYSVGIGQISSEVPQNLSASRPQDRQFILSSKKLLLSDSGFYLCAWRDRTYEQYFGPGTRLTVT.

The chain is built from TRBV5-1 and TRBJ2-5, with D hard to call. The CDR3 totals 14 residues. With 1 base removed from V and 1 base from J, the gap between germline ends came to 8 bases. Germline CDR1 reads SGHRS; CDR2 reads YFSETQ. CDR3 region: CASSLTAAQETQYF. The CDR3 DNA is TGCGCCAGCAGCTTGACAGCCGCCCAAGAGACCCAGTACTTC.

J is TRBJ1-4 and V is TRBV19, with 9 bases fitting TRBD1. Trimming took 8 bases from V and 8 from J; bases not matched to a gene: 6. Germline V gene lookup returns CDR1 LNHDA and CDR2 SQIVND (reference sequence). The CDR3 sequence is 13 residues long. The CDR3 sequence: CASFHRGREKLFF. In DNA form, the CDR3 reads TGTGCCAGTTTCCACAGGGGGCGCGAAAAACTGTTTTTT. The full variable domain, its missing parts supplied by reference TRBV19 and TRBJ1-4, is DGGITQSPKYLFRKEGQNVTLSCEQNLNHDAMYWYRQDPGQGLRLIYYSQIVNDFQKGDIAEGYSVSREKKESFPLTVTSAQKNPTAFYLCASFHRGREKLFFGSGTQLSVL.

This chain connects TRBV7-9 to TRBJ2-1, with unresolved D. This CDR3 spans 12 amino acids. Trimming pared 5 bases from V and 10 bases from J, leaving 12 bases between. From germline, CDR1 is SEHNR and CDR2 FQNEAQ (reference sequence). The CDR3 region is CASSPVSLEQFF. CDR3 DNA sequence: TGTGCCAGCAGCCCAGTAAGTTTAGAGCAGTTCTTC.

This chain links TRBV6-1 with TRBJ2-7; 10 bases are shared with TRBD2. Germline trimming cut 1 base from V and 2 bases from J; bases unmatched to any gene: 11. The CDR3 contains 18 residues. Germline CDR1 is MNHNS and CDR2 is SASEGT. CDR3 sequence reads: CASSEEGLTSGAPYEQYF. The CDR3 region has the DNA TGTGCCAGCAGTGAAGAGGGCCTAACTAGCGGGGCTCCCTACGAGCAGTACTTC.